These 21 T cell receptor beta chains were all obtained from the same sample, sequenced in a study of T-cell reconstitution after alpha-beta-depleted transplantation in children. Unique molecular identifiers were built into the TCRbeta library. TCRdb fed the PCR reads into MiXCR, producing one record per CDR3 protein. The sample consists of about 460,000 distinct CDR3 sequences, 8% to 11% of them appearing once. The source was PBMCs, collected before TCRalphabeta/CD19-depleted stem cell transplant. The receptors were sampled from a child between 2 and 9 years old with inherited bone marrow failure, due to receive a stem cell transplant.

The chain's CDR3 is CASSYSKWGDTGELFF. CDR3 DNA sequence: TGTGCCAGCAGTTACTCGAAATGGGGCGACACCGGGGAGCTGTTTTTT. J is TRBJ2-2 and V is TRBV6-2 or TRBV6-3, with a possible D match to TRBD1 (5 bases). The V end was cut by 0 bases, the J end by 3 bases, with 11 bases between. Per germline, CDR1 MNHEY and CDR2 SVGEGT. CDR3 length: 16 residues.

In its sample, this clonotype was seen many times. The CDR3 here is CASSSLGGYTGELFF. CDR3 DNA: TGTGCCAGCAGCTCCCTCGGGGGTTACACCGGGGAGCTGTTTTTT. V usage is TRBV7-8 and J usage is TRBJ2-2, with D perhaps matching TRBD2 (6 bases). The CDR3 has 15 amino acids. V was trimmed by 4 bases and J by 3 bases, leaving 12 bases between them. CDR1 is SGHVS, CDR2 FQNEAQ, per germline.

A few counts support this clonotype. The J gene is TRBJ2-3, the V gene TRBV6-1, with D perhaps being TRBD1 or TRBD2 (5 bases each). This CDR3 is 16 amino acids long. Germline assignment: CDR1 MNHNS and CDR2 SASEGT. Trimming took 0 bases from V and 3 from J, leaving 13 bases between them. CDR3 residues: CASSEAFGARTDTQYF. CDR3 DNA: TGTGCCAGCAGTGAAGCGTTCGGGGCTCGGACAGATACGCAGTATTTT.

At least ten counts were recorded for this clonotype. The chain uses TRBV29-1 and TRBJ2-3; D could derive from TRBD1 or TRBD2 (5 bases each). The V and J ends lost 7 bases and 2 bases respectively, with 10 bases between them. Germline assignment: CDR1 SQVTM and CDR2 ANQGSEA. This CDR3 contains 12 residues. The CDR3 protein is CSGDRYTDTQYF. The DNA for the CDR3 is TGCAGCGGGGACCGGTACACAGATACGCAGTATTTT.

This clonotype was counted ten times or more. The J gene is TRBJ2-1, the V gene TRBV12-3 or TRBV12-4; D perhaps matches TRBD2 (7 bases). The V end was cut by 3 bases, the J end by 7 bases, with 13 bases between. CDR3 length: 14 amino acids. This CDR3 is CASSFRGAGNEQFF. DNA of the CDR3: TGTGCCAGCAGTTTCCGGGGGGCGGGTAATGAGCAGTTCTTC.

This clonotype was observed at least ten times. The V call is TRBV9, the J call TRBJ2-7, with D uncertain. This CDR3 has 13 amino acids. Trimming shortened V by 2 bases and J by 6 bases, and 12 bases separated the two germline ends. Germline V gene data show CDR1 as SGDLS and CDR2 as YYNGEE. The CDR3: CASSVHSTAEQYF. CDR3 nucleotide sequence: TGTGCCAGCAGCGTCCACAGTACCGCCGAGCAGTACTTC. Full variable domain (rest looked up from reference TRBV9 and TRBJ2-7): DSGVTQTPKHLITATGQRVTLRCSPRSGDLSVYWYQQSLDQGLQFLIQYYNGEERAKGNILERFSAQQFPDLHSELNLSSLELGDSALYFCASSVHSTAEQYFGPGTRLTVT.

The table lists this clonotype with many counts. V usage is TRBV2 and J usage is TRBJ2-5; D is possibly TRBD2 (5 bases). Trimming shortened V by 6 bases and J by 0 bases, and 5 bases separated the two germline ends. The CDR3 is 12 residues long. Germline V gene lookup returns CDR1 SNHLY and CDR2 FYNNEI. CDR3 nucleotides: TGTGCCAGCAGGGACTACCAAGAGACCCAGTACTTC. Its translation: CASRDYQETQYF.

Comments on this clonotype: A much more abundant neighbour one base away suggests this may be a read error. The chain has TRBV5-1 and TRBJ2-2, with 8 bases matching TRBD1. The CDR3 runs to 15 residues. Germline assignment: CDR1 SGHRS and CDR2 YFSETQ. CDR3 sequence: CTSSPKRTGRGELFF. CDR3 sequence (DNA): TGCACCAGCAGCCCGAAGCGGACAGGGCGAGGGGAGCTGTTTTTT.

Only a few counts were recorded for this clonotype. For the CDR3, the DNA is TGTGCCAGCAGCCAAGACTCGGCGGTTGCTAACTATGGCTACACCTTC. The encoded protein is CASSQDSAVANYGYTF. The genes are TRBV3-1 and TRBJ1-2, with unresolved D. This CDR3 is built from 16 residues. CDR1 LGHDT and CDR2 YNNKEL come from the germline V gene (reference sequence). V lost 0 bases and J lost 0, with 11 bases in between.

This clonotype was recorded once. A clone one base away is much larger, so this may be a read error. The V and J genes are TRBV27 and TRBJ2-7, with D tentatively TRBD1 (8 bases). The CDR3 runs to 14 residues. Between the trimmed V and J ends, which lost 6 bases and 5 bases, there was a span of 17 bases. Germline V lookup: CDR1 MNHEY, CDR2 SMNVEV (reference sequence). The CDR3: CASSSTGEGDEQYF. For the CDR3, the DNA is TGTGCCAGCAGCTCGACAGGGGAGGGTGACGAGCAGTACTTC.

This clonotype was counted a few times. The CDR3 here is CASSQVGGGRAGNEQFF. The CDR3 DNA reads as TGCGCCAGCAGCCAAGTTGGGGGCGGGAGGGCCGGCAATGAGCAGTTCTTC. This chain joins TRBV4-1 and TRBJ2-1; 9 bases match TRBD2. Germline V gene data show CDR1 as MGHRA and CDR2 as YSYEKL. This CDR3 contains 17 residues. V gave up 1 base and J gave up 6 bases; unmatched junction bases: 10.

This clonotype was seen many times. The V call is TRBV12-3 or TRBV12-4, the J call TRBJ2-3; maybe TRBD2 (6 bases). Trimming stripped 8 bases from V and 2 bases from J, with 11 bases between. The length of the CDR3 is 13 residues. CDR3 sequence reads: CASGEVNTDTQYF. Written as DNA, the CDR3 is TGTGCCAGCGGGGAGGTCAACACAGATACGCAGTATTTT.

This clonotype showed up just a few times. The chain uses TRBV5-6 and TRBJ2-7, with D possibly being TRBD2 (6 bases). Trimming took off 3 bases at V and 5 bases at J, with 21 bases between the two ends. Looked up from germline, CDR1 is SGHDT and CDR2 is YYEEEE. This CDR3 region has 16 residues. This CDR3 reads CASSSVRRGSSDEQYF. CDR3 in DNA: TGTGCCAGCAGCTCTGTGAGGAGGGGTTCTTCCGACGAGCAGTACTTC.

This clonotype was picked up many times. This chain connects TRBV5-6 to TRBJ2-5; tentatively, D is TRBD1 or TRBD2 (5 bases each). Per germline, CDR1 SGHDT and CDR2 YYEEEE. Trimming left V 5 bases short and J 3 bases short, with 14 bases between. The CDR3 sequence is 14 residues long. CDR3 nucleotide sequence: TGTGCCAGCAGTCCCCCGGGACCGAAAGAGACCCAGTACTTC. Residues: CASSPPGPKETQYF.

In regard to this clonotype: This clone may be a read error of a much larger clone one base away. The CDR3 nucleotides are TGTGCCAGCAGTGACTGGAGCTTGAGCACAGATACGCAGCATTTT. Protein: CASSDWSLSTDTQHF. This rearrangement joins TRBV25-1 to TRBJ2-3, with no clear D. The end of the DNA aligns better with TRBJ1-5, so the J call may be wrong. This CDR3 has 15 residues. Germline V lookup: CDR1 MGHDK, CDR2 SYGVNS.

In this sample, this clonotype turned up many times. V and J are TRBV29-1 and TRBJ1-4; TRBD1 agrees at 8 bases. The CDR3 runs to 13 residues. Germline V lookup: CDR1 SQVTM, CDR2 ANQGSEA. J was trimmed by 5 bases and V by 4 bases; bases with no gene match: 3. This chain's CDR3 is CSVARQGNEKLFF. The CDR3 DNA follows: TGCAGCGTTGCTCGACAGGGGAATGAAAAACTGTTTTTT. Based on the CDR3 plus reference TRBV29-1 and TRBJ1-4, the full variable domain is SAVISQKPSRDICQRGTSLTIQCQVDSQVTMMFWYRQQPGQSLTLIATANQGSEATYESGFVIDKFPISRPNLTFSTLTVSNMSPEDSSIYLCSVARQGNEKLFFGSGTQLSVL.

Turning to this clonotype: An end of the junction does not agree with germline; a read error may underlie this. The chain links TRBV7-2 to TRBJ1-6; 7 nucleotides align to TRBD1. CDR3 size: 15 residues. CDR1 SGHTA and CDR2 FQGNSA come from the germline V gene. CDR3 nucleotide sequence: TGTGACAGCAGCCCCCGACAGGGATCGAATTCACCCCTCCACTTT. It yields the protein CDSSPRQGSNSPLHF.

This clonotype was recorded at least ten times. CDR3: CASSSGTITGELFF. The CDR3 coding sequence is TGTGCCAGCAGCTCCGGGACAATCACCGGGGAGCTGTTTTTT. This rearrangement joins TRBV5-5 to TRBJ2-2; tentative D call: TRBD1 (6 bases). Germline CDR1 SGHKS, CDR2 YYEKEE (reference sequence). V lost 3 bases to trimming and J lost 4 bases, with 10 bases between them. This CDR3 has 14 residues.

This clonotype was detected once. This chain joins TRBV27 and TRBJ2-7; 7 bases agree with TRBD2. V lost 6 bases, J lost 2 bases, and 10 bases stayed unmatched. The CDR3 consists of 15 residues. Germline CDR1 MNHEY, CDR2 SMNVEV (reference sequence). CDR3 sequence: CASSPGREFTYEQYF. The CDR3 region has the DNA TGTGCCAGCAGCCCGGGGAGGGAGTTTACCTACGAGCAGTACTTC.

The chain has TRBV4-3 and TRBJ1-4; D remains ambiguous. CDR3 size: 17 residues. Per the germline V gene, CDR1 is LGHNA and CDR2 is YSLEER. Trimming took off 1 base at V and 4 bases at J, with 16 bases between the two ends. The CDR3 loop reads CASSQGSVGYINEKLFF. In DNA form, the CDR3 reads TGCGCCAGCAGCCAAGGCTCTGTGGGGTATATTAATGAAAAACTGTTTTTT.

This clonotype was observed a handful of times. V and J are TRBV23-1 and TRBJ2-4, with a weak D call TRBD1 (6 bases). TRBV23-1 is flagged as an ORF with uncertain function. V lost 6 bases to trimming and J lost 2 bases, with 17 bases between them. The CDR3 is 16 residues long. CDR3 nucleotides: TGCGCCAGCAGAACCGGGACAATTGTTCCCAAAAACATTCAGTACTTC. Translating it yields CASRTGTIVPKNIQYF.